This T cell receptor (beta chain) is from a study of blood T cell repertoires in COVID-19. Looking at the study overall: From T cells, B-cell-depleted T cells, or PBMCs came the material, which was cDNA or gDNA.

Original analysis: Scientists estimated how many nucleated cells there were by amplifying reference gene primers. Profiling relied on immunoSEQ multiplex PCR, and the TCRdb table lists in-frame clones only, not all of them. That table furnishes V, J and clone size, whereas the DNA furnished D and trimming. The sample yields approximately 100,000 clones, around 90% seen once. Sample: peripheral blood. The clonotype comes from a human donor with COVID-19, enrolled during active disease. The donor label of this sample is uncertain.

The CDR3 DNA reads as TGTGCCAGCAGCTTAGGCCGGACAGGCGGGAAGCAGTTCTTC. Its translation: CASSLGRTGGKQFF. The rearrangement joins TRBV7-2 to TRBJ2-1; perhaps TRBD1 as D (7 bases). Deletions cut 1 base from V and 11 bases from J, with 15 bases between. The CDR3 contains 14 residues. Germline values: CDR1 SGHTA, CDR2 FQGNSA. Full variable domain (rest looked up from reference TRBV7-2 and TRBJ2-1): GAGVSQSPSNKVTEKGKDVELRCDPISGHTALYWYRQSLGQGLEFLIYFQGNSAPDKSGLPSDRFSAERTGGSVSTLTIQRTQQEDSAVYLCASSLGRTGGKQFFGPGTRLTVL.